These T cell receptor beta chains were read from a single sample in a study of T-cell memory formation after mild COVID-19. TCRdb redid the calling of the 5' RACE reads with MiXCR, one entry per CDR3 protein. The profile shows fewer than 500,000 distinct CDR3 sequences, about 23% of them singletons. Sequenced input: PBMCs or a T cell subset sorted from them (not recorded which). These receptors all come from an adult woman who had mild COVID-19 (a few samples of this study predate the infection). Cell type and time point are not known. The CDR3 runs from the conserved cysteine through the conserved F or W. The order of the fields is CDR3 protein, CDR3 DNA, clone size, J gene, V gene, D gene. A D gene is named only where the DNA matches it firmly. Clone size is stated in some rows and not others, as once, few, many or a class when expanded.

CDR3aa: CASTREALPSYEQYF; CDR3nt: TGTGCCAGCACAAGAGAGGCACTTCCCTCCTACGAGCAGTACTTC; abundance: -; j_gene: TRBJ2-7; v_gene: TRBV2; d_gene: -
CDR3aa: CASSRLAGTTYEQYF; CDR3nt: TGTGCCAGCAGCCGACTAGCGGGGACCACCTACGAGCAGTACTTC; abundance: few; j_gene: TRBJ2-7; v_gene: TRBV5-6; d_gene: TRBD2
CDR3aa: CASSATGVTQYF; CDR3nt: TGTGCCAGCAGCGCTACAGGGGTGACCCAGTACTTC; abundance: -; j_gene: TRBJ2-5; v_gene: TRBV9; d_gene: TRBD1
CDR3aa: CASSPGGGRTSYEQYF; CDR3nt: TGCGCCAGCTCCCCCGGTGGGGGGAGGACGTCCTACGAGCAGTACTTC; abundance: -; j_gene: TRBJ2-7; v_gene: TRBV5-1; d_gene: -
CDR3aa: CASRPRDPPKNIQYF; CDR3nt: TGTGCCAGTAGACCCCGGGACCCTCCCAAAAACATTCAGTACTTC; abundance: few; j_gene: TRBJ2-4; v_gene: TRBV19; d_gene: -
CDR3aa: CASSLGSQGTDTQYF; CDR3nt: TGTGCCAGCAGTTTGGGGAGTCAGGGAACAGATACGCAGTATTTT; abundance: few; j_gene: TRBJ2-3; v_gene: TRBV12-3/TRBV12-4; d_gene: -
CDR3aa: CSAGGQGSLDYGYTF; CDR3nt: TGCAGCGCCGGGGGACAGGGTAGCTTGGACTATGGCTACACCTTC; abundance: few; j_gene: TRBJ1-2; v_gene: TRBV29-1; d_gene: TRBD1
CDR3aa: CASTGQGPYNEQFF; CDR3nt: TGTGCCAGCACCGGACAGGGACCCTACAATGAGCAGTTCTTC; abundance: few; j_gene: TRBJ2-1; v_gene: TRBV7-8; d_gene: TRBD1
CDR3aa: CAISGTGVSEGFF; CDR3nt: TGTGCCATCAGTGGGACAGGGGTTTCGGAAGGTTTCTTT; abundance: few; j_gene: TRBJ1-1; v_gene: TRBV10-3; d_gene: TRBD1
CDR3aa: CASSLGHPGQGAGEQYF; CDR3nt: TGCGCCAGCAGCTTGGGACACCCGGGACAGGGGGCCGGCGAGCAGTACTTC; abundance: few; j_gene: TRBJ2-7; v_gene: TRBV5-1; d_gene: TRBD1
CDR3aa: CASSHEPTGSRGLGQFF; CDR3nt: TGCGCCAGCAGCCACGAACCGACAGGATCGCGGGGGCTTGGGCAGTTCTTC; abundance: once; j_gene: TRBJ2-1; v_gene: TRBV4-1; d_gene: -
CDR3aa: CASSQAARNTGELFF; CDR3nt: TGTGCCAGCAGCCAAGCGGCTCGGAACACCGGGGAGCTGTTTTTT; abundance: few; j_gene: TRBJ2-2; v_gene: TRBV14; d_gene: -
CDR3aa: CASSQDPLTEKYF; CDR3nt: TGTGCCAGCAGCCAAGATCCGTTAACCGAAAAGTACTTC; abundance: few; j_gene: TRBJ2-5; v_gene: TRBV14; d_gene: -
CDR3aa: CASSLAQGWGGELFF; CDR3nt: TGTGCCAGCAGCTTAGCCCAGGGGTGGGGCGGGGAGCTGTTTTTT; abundance: few; j_gene: TRBJ2-2; v_gene: TRBV7-8; d_gene: -
CDR3aa: CASSSFEGPLSGYTF; CDR3nt: TGTGCCAGCAGCTCATTCGAGGGCCCGCTGAGTGGCTACACCTTC; abundance: few; j_gene: TRBJ1-2; v_gene: TRBV5-5; d_gene: -
CDR3aa: CASSQDPAKNTGELFF; CDR3nt: TGTGCCAGCAGCCAAGATCCAGCGAAGAACACCGGGGAGCTGTTTTTT; abundance: few; j_gene: TRBJ2-2; v_gene: TRBV4-2; d_gene: -
CDR3aa: CASSQPDRVGTEAFF; CDR3nt: TGCGCCAGCAGCCAACCGGACAGGGTAGGCACTGAAGCTTTCTTT; abundance: few; j_gene: TRBJ1-1; v_gene: TRBV4-3; d_gene: TRBD1
CDR3aa: CSALTSGRAGSYNEQFF; CDR3nt: TGCAGTGCCCTGACTAGCGGGAGGGCGGGATCCTACAATGAGCAGTTCTTC; abundance: -; j_gene: TRBJ2-1; v_gene: TRBV20-1; d_gene: TRBD2
CDR3aa: CASSRDFSETQYF; CDR3nt: TGCGCCAGCAGCCGGGACTTCTCAGAGACCCAGTACTTC; abundance: -; j_gene: TRBJ2-5; v_gene: TRBV5-1; d_gene: -
CDR3aa: CATSSRGRGTQYF; CDR3nt: TGTGCCACCAGTTCGCGAGGACGGGGGACCCAGTACTTC; abundance: few; j_gene: TRBJ2-5; v_gene: TRBV24-1; d_gene: -
CDR3aa: CASTPRGRGSRTQYF; CDR3nt: TGCGCCAGCACGCCTCGGGGGAGAGGGAGCCGTACGCAGTATTTT; abundance: few; j_gene: TRBJ2-3; v_gene: TRBV5-1; d_gene: -
CDR3aa: CASSPEGEQFF; CDR3nt: TGTGCCAGCAGCCCAGAAGGCGAGCAGTTCTTC; abundance: -; j_gene: TRBJ2-1; v_gene: TRBV7-9; d_gene: -
CDR3aa: CASSLPSATGTDTQYF; CDR3nt: TGTGCCAGCAGTCTCCCCTCGGCCACAGGCACAGATACGCAGTATTTT; abundance: -; j_gene: TRBJ2-3; v_gene: TRBV12-3/TRBV12-4; d_gene: -
CDR3aa: CASSLGSGGEQYF; CDR3nt: TGTGCCAGCAGCTTAGGTTCGGGGGGCGAGCAGTACTTC; abundance: -; j_gene: TRBJ2-7; v_gene: TRBV11-2; d_gene: TRBD2
CDR3aa: CASSKTGDGANVLTF; CDR3nt: TGTGCCAGCAGTAAAACAGGGGACGGGGCCAACGTCCTGACTTTC; abundance: -; j_gene: TRBJ2-6; v_gene: TRBV6-5; d_gene: TRBD1
CDR3aa: CSVGGGQGLIFPYEQYF; CDR3nt: TGCAGCGTTGGCGGGGGACAGGGGCTTATCTTCCCCTACGAGCAGTACTTC; abundance: -; j_gene: TRBJ2-7; v_gene: TRBV29-1; d_gene: TRBD1
CDR3aa: CASSLPGRVNTEAFF; CDR3nt: TGTGCCAGCAGCTTACCGGGACGGGTGAACACTGAAGCTTTCTTT; abundance: -; j_gene: TRBJ1-1; v_gene: TRBV7-2; d_gene: -
CDR3aa: CASRERLTNDNEQFF; CDR3nt: TGTGCCAGCAGGGAACGTCTGACTAACGACAATGAGCAGTTCTTC; abundance: few; j_gene: TRBJ2-1; v_gene: TRBV2; d_gene: -
CDR3aa: CASSLGTGYNQPQHF; CDR3nt: TGCGCCAGCAGCTTAGGGACAGGGTACAATCAGCCCCAGCATTTT; abundance: -; j_gene: TRBJ1-5; v_gene: TRBV5-1; d_gene: TRBD1
CDR3aa: CSVRAGGSETQYF; CDR3nt: TGCAGCGTTAGGGCGGGAGGGAGTGAGACCCAGTACTTC; abundance: few; j_gene: TRBJ2-5; v_gene: TRBV29-1; d_gene: TRBD2